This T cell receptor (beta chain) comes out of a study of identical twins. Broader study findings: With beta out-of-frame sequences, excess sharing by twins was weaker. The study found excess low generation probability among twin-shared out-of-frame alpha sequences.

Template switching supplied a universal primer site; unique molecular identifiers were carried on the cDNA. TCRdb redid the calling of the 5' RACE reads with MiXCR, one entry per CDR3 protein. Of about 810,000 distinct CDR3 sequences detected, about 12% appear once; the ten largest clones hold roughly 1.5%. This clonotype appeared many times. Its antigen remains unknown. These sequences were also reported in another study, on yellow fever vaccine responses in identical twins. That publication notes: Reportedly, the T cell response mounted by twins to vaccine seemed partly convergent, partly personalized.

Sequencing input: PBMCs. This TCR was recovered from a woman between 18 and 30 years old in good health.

CDR3 in amino acids: CATSSGRNTEAFF. In nucleotides, the CDR3 is TGTGCCACCAGCAGTGGGCGGAACACTGAAGCTTTCTTT. V is TRBV15 and J is TRBJ1-1; D is undetermined. Germline values: CDR1 LNHNV, CDR2 YYDKDF (reference sequence). The V and J ends lost 3 bases and 1 base respectively, with 6 bases between them. This CDR3 is 13 amino acids long.